The 32 T cell receptor beta chains presented below share a single source sample, sequenced in a study of response to subunit inactivated influenza vaccine. MiXCR was run by TCRdb on the RT-PCR reads, yielding one entry per CDR3 protein. This repertoire shows 500,000 or so distinct CDR3 sequences, about 17% found once; its top ten account for less than 4%. The material was CD4+ T cells sorted from PBMCs, obtained approximately 25 months after vaccination. The receptors originated from a man between 50 and 75 years old who received an inactivated influenza vaccine.

The V gene is TRBV20-1, the J gene TRBJ2-7, with a tentative D call TRBD2 (6 bases). The CDR3 is 15 residues long. V lost 4 bases, J lost 7 bases, and 23 bases lay in between. CDR1 and CDR2 from the germline V gene are DFQATT and SNEGSKA (reference sequence). The chain's CDR3 is CSAKLGLSAGREQYF. The CDR3 DNA reads TGCAGTGCTAAGCTGGGGCTTTCTGCGGGACGGGAGCAGTACTTC.

The chain is built from TRBV10-3 and TRBJ1-2; D gene unclear. The CDR3 is 15 amino acids. Germline lookup yields CDR1 ENHRY and CDR2 SYGVKD. With 7 bases removed from V and 0 bases from J, the gap between germline ends came to 15 bases. In DNA form, the CDR3 reads TGTGCCATCAAAAGGGATTCAAATACTAACTATGGCTACACCTTC. This encodes CAIKRDSNTNYGYTF.

This clonotype was counted many times. V gene TRBV20-1 combines with J gene TRBJ2-7; D perhaps matches TRBD2 (6 bases). Germline V gene data show CDR1 as DFQATT and CDR2 as SNEGSKA (reference sequence). V was trimmed by 4 bases and J by 7 bases, leaving 20 bases between them. The CDR3 runs to 14 residues. CDR3 amino acids: CSAMSGTSSEEQYF. DNA of the CDR3: TGCAGTGCTATGTCCGGGACTTCCTCGGAGGAGCAGTACTTC.

This clonotype showed up just a few times. This chain links TRBV6-2 or TRBV6-3 with TRBJ2-7; the D is unclear. Trimming shortened V by 6 bases and J by 7 bases, and 10 bases separated the two germline ends. Germline CDR1 is MNHEY and CDR2 is SVGEGT. This CDR3 has 11 residues. This CDR3 is CASSYPEEQYF. The CDR3 DNA reads as TGTGCCAGCAGCTACCCTGAGGAGCAGTACTTC.

This clonotype was seen only a few times. The chain uses TRBV30 and TRBJ2-3; D is unresolved. The ends were cut back, 1 base at V and 6 bases at J, with 5 bases in the middle. The CDR3 is 11 amino acids. Germline loops: CDR1 GTSNPN, CDR2 SVGIG (reference sequence). The CDR3 loop reads CAWSASDTQYF. CDR3 sequence (DNA): TGTGCCTGGAGTGCCTCGGATACGCAGTATTTT.

V usage is TRBV18 and J usage is TRBJ1-2, with D uncertain. Trimming removed 3 bases from V and 4 bases from J, with 12 bases in between. Germline V gene data show CDR1 as KGHSH and CDR2 as LQKENI. The CDR3 is 14 amino acids. CDR3 protein: CASSPASGSYGYTF. DNA of the CDR3: TGTGCCAGCTCACCCGCATCCGGGAGCTATGGCTACACCTTC.

The V call is TRBV12-3 or TRBV12-4, the J call TRBJ2-3; D is perhaps TRBD1 (5 bases). This CDR3 is built from 15 residues. Trimming removed 3 bases at V and 3 bases at J, with 13 bases between. CDR3 coding DNA: TGTGCCAGCAGTTTCCGACAGTTGGTAACAGATACGCAGTATTTT. This sequence encodes CASSFRQLVTDTQYF.

This clonotype was observed a few times. The chain has TRBV7-2 and TRBJ1-2; D perhaps matches TRBD1 (6 bases). V was clipped by 1 base and J by 2 bases, with 11 bases between them. CDR3 length: 15 amino acids. CDR1 SGHTA and CDR2 FQGNSA come from the germline V gene. Here the CDR3 DNA reads TGTGCCAGCAGCTTAGTCCCGGGGGCGAACTATGGCTACACCTTC. This gives the protein CASSLVPGANYGYTF.

V usage is TRBV7-9 and J usage is TRBJ2-5, with no clear D. Trimming took off 1 base at V and 4 bases at J, with 7 bases between the two ends. Germline CDR1 SEHNR, CDR2 FQNEAQ (reference sequence). CDR3 length: 13 amino acids. CDR3 nucleotide sequence: TGTGCCAGCAGCTTAGTGCCGTTAGAGACCCAGTACTTC. Translating it yields CASSLVPLETQYF. The entire variable domain, with the rest obtained from reference TRBV7-9 and TRBJ2-5, is as follows: DTGVSQNPRHKITKRGQNVTFRCDPISEHNRLYWYRQTLGQGPEFLTYFQNEAQLEKSRLLSDRFSAERPKGSFSTLEIQRTEQGDSAMYLCASSLVPLETQYFGPGTRLLVL.

This clonotype has ten or more counts. The chain employs TRBV10-3 and TRBJ2-7, with 9 bases that match TRBD1. From germline, CDR1 is ENHRY and CDR2 SYGVKD. CDR3 size: 16 residues. V trimming: 10 bases; J trimming: 0 bases; junction bases outside the gene matches: 13. CDR3 nucleotides: TGTGCCACTTGGGACAGGGCTGCCGGTTCCTCCTACGAGCAGTACTTC. It encodes CATWDRAAGSSYEQYF.

This clonotype has ten or more counts. The chain uses TRBV5-1 and TRBJ1-2, with D unresolved. The germline gives CDR1 SGHRS, CDR2 YFSETQ. The ends were cut back, 1 base at V and 2 bases at J, with 9 bases in the middle. The CDR3 totals 14 residues. DNA of the CDR3: TGCGCCAGCAGCTTGTCCGAAAGGAACTATGGCTACACCTTC. Translated, it gives CASSLSERNYGYTF.

This clonotype has only a few counts. The V gene is TRBV12-3 or TRBV12-4, the J gene TRBJ1-5; perhaps TRBD1 as D (5 bases). CDR3 length equals 17 residues. Trimming removed 3 bases from V and 0 bases from J, with 15 bases in between. The CDR3 sequence: CASSFWLAGNSNQPQHF. CDR3 nucleotides: TGTGCCAGCAGTTTCTGGTTAGCAGGGAATAGCAATCAGCCCCAGCATTTT.

The chain carries TRBV20-1 and TRBJ2-5, with 7 bases fitting TRBD1. J gave up 4 bases and V 1 base, and 3 bases lay outside the gene matches. Germline V gene sequence: CDR1 DFQATT, CDR2 SNEGSKA (reference sequence). This CDR3 is built from 13 residues. CDR3 in amino acids: CSARARTGETQYF. The CDR3 DNA is TGCAGTGCTAGAGCTAGGACAGGAGAGACCCAGTACTTC.

This clonotype was picked up a small number of times. The CDR3 loop is CSATPGGVTGQPQHF. For the CDR3, the DNA is TGCAGTGCAACCCCAGGGGGGGTGACGGGTCAGCCCCAGCATTTT. The chain employs TRBV20-1 and TRBJ1-5; 7 positions agree with TRBD1. The CDR3 length is 15 residues. J gave up 6 bases and V 6 bases, and 14 bases lay outside the gene matches. Germline V gives CDR1 DFQATT, CDR2 SNEGSKA (reference sequence).

This chain connects TRBV29-1 to TRBJ2-7, with 10 bases aligning to TRBD1. This CDR3 spans 14 amino acids. V lost 3 bases to trimming and J lost 4 bases; unmatched junction nucleotides: 6. Per the germline V gene, CDR1 is SQVTM and CDR2 is ANQGSEA. CDR3 bases: TGCAGCGTTGATATAGGGACAGGGGTGTACGAGCAGTACTTC. Its translation is CSVDIGTGVYEQYF.

This clonotype was found a few times. The V call is TRBV24-1, the J call TRBJ2-7; D not certain. The CDR3 totals 13 residues. Trimming took 4 bases from V and 2 from J, leaving 8 bases between them. Germline V gene data show CDR1 as KGHDR and CDR2 as SFDVKD. The CDR3 sequence is CATSDPDPYEQYF. The CDR3 DNA reads as TGTGCCACCAGTGACCCGGATCCCTACGAGCAGTACTTC.

J is TRBJ1-2 and V is TRBV24-1, with a possible D match to TRBD1 (6 bases). Germline V CDR1 and CDR2: KGHDR, SFDVKD. The CDR3 covers 15 residues. The V gene lost 3 bases and the J gene lost 2 bases, with 12 bases spanning the gap. The CDR3 DNA sequence: TGTGCCACCAGTGATCCAAGAGGACAGAACTATGGCTACACCTTC. Its protein product is CATSDPRGQNYGYTF.

The count of this clonotype is one. Since the CDR3 does not end with the conserved phenylalanine or tryptophan, this likely comes from a read error. CDR3 DNA sequence: TGTGCCAGCAGCCCTCTGGGCTCTGGGGCCAACGTCCTGACTTCC. Protein sequence: CASSPLGSGANVLTS. J is TRBJ2-6 and V is TRBV12-3 or TRBV12-4; D gene uncertain. This CDR3 is built from 15 residues. V was cut by 6 bases and J by 0 bases, with 9 bases left in between.

This clonotype turned up a few times. The germline gene is not matched at one end of the junction; a read error may be the cause. This sequence joins TRBV2 and TRBJ2-7; D remains ambiguous. Germline CDR1 and CDR2: SNHLY and FYNNEI. The CDR3 consists of 13 residues. The CDR3: CASSEEVREAKTF. CDR3 bases: TGTGCCAGCAGTGAAGAGGTTCGCGAGGCTAAAACCTTC.

In its sample, this clonotype was seen a few times. The rearrangement links TRBV3-1 to TRBJ1-3, with a tentative D call TRBD1 (6 bases). V lost 1 base to trimming and J lost 0 bases, with 10 bases between them. Germline CDR1 reads LGHDT; CDR2 reads YNNKEL (reference sequence). The CDR3 sequence is 16 residues long. Here the CDR3 DNA reads TGTGCCAGCAGCCAAGCCGGGACAAACTCTGGAAACACCATATATTTT. As protein: CASSQAGTNSGNTIYF.

This clonotype appeared many times. The J gene is TRBJ2-1, the V gene TRBV7-9; D tentatively reads TRBD1 or TRBD2 (5 bases each). CDR3 length: 16 amino acids. The V gene's germline CDR1 is SEHNR and CDR2 FQNEAQ (reference sequence). V was shortened by 1 base and J by 8 bases, with 18 bases between the two germline ends. The CDR3 bases are TGTGCCAGCAGCTTAGTGGTGGGACCCAGCAGAGATGAGCAGTTCTTC. It specifies CASSLVVGPSRDEQFF.

This clonotype came up a few times. The chain recombines TRBV4-2 with TRBJ2-3; 8 bases align to TRBD2. This CDR3 has 15 residues. The germline gives CDR1 LGHNA, CDR2 YNFKEQ. The J segment lost 0 bases and the V segment lost 4 bases, leaving 3 bases of the junction unmatched. This chain's CDR3 is CASSPGLASTDTQYF. CDR3 bases: TGTGCCAGCAGCCCTGGACTAGCAAGCACAGATACGCAGTATTTT.

The chain couples TRBV6-1 to TRBJ2-2; perhaps TRBD1 as D (6 bases). Germline V gene data show CDR1 as MNHNS and CDR2 as SASEGT. Trimming pared 6 bases from V and 8 bases from J, leaving 19 bases between. The CDR3 runs to 15 residues. In DNA, the CDR3 is TGTGCCAGCAGCAATCGCCGGGACATCTTTGGGGAGCTGTTTTTT. Protein: CASSNRRDIFGELFF.

This chain uses TRBV10-3 with TRBJ1-2; D gene ambiguous. The CDR3 totals 11 residues. Trimming stripped 2 bases from V and 7 bases from J, with 5 bases between. The germline CDR1 and CDR2 sequences are ENHRY and SYGVKD. As DNA, the CDR3 is TGTGCCATCAGTGAGGGCCGTGGCTACACCTTC. Protein product: CAISEGRGYTF.

The sample holds many counts of this clonotype. The rearrangement joins TRBV2 to TRBJ1-1; D is possibly TRBD1 (5 bases). Germline lookup yields CDR1 SNHLY and CDR2 FYNNEI. Trimming left V 3 bases short and J 10 bases short, with 15 bases between. This CDR3 has 13 residues. CDR3 amino acids: CASSDGRATRAFF. The CDR3 region has the DNA TGTGCCAGCAGTGATGGCAGGGCTACTCGAGCTTTCTTT.

The chain carries TRBV28 and TRBJ2-1; tentatively, D is TRBD2 (6 bases). This CDR3 is built from 16 residues. V lost 7 bases, J lost 0 bases, and 16 bases lay in between. CDR1 and CDR2 (germline): MDHEN, SYDVKM. CDR3 amino acids: CASIGREVFSYNEQFF. The CDR3 nucleotides are TGTGCCAGCATTGGGCGGGAAGTCTTCTCCTACAATGAGCAGTTCTTC.

This clonotype was observed a handful of times. The chain has TRBV5-5 and TRBJ2-3; D uncertain. The ends were cut back, 4 bases at V and 4 bases at J, with 10 bases in the middle. Germline V gene data show CDR1 as SGHKS and CDR2 as YYEKEE (reference sequence). There are 13 residues in the CDR3. In DNA form, the CDR3 reads TGTGCCAGCAGCATCGTTGGGGCAGATACGCAGTATTTT. This translates into CASSIVGADTQYF.

In its sample, this clonotype was seen a few times. This chain uses TRBV20-1 with TRBJ2-3, with 13 bases matching TRBD2. This CDR3 spans 16 amino acids. Germline V gene sequence: CDR1 DFQATT, CDR2 SNEGSKA (reference sequence). Trimming cost V 1 base and J 1 base; bases outside gene matches: 2. This CDR3 is CSARGGLAGRTDTQYF. In DNA, the CDR3 is TGCAGTGCTAGAGGGGGACTAGCGGGGCGCACAGATACGCAGTATTTT.

This clonotype was observed a handful of times. The gene calls are TRBV21-1 and TRBJ2-7; the table calls TRBD1, which could not be checked here. TRBV21-1 counts as a pseudogene. This CDR3 has 17 residues. The CDR3 sequence is CASSKAPGQGSSYEQYF. Written as DNA, the CDR3 is TGTGCCAGCAGCAAAGCCCCGGGGCAGGGAAGCTCCTACGAGCAGTACTTC.

The CDR3 DNA is TGTGCCAGCAGTCCCTGGGGGGAGGGCCGAGCCGGGGAGCTGTTTTTT. The encoded protein is CASSPWGEGRAGELFF. The chain links TRBV7-8 to TRBJ2-2; TRBD2 matches at 7 bases. V lost 6 bases, J lost 6 bases, and 13 bases stayed unmatched. CDR1 and CDR2 from the germline V gene are SGHVS and FQNEAQ. The CDR3 spans 16 residues.

V usage is TRBV3-1 and J usage is TRBJ2-3, with D possibly being TRBD1 or TRBD2 (5 bases each). V was clipped by 4 bases and J by 2 bases, with 10 bases between them. Germline V gives CDR1 LGHDT, CDR2 YNNKEL (reference sequence). The CDR3 covers 14 residues. The CDR3 protein is CASSRDGVTDTQYF. The CDR3 bases are TGTGCCAGCAGCCGGGACGGTGTCACAGATACGCAGTATTTT.

With respect to this clonotype: A much larger clone is a single base away; this may be a read error. The chain combines TRBV5-5 with TRBJ1-3; D not certain. V dropped 0 bases and J dropped 4 bases, with 8 bases sitting between them. The CDR3 has 14 residues. Per the germline V gene, CDR1 is SGHKS and CDR2 is YYEKEE (reference sequence). This CDR3 reads CASSLAMDGNTIYF. DNA of the CDR3: TGTGCCAGCAGCTTGGCCATGGACGGAAACACCATATATTTT. Full variable domain (remainder filled in from reference TRBV5-5 and TRBJ1-3): DAGVTQSPTHLIKTRGQQVTLRCSPISGHKSVSWYQQVLGQGPQFIFQYYEKEERGRGNFPDRFSARQFPNYSSELNVNALLLGDSALYLCASSLAMDGNTIYFGEGSWLTVV.